The rows below give T cell receptor beta chains drawn from one sample of a study of cytomegalovirus exposure and HLA in healthy donors. Assay: immunoSEQ multiplex PCR; the TCRdb copy retains only in-frame clones and omits some. The sample consists of 110,000 to 150,000 clones, about 70% of them appearing once. The sequenced sample consisted of PBMCs. Source of these receptors: a woman aged 60-75 years in good health and CMV-seropositive. Both conserved end residues are part of each CDR3. A D gene is named only where the DNA matches it firmly.

CDR3aa: CAWSTGGVPSTDTQYF
v_gene: TRBV30
j_gene: TRBJ2-3
d_gene: TRBD1

CDR3aa: CASSLFGGYEQYF
v_gene: TRBV5-4
j_gene: TRBJ2-7
d_gene: TRBD2

CDR3aa: CASRGGVGGNTIYF
v_gene: TRBV2
j_gene: TRBJ1-3
d_gene: -

CDR3aa: CAITPGGNEQYF
v_gene: TRBV10-3
j_gene: TRBJ2-7
d_gene: -

CDR3aa: CASSEPIRTDTQYF
v_gene: TRBV25-1
j_gene: TRBJ2-3
d_gene: -

CDR3aa: CASSSLLGGGNEQFF
v_gene: TRBV6-5
j_gene: TRBJ2-1
d_gene: -

CDR3aa: CASSPLPSGPTYEQYF
v_gene: TRBV4-1
j_gene: TRBJ2-7
d_gene: TRBD2

CDR3aa: CASSSAGTGPGELFF
v_gene: TRBV5-4
j_gene: TRBJ2-2
d_gene: TRBD1

CDR3aa: CASSWGTSGSNEQFF
v_gene: TRBV5-6
j_gene: TRBJ2-1
d_gene: TRBD2

CDR3aa: CASSYVPGQLNYGYTF
v_gene: TRBV5-1
j_gene: TRBJ1-2
d_gene: TRBD1

CDR3aa: CASSLDHAYEQYF
v_gene: TRBV5-1
j_gene: TRBJ2-7
d_gene: -

CDR3aa: CAIREGGTEAFF
v_gene: TRBV10-3
j_gene: TRBJ1-1
d_gene: -

CDR3aa: CAIRLGTGDNTGELFF
v_gene: TRBV10-3
j_gene: TRBJ2-2
d_gene: TRBD1

CDR3aa: CATSRDRSSGANVLTF
v_gene: TRBV15
j_gene: TRBJ2-6
d_gene: -

CDR3aa: CASSQVGGRTEAFF
v_gene: TRBV14
j_gene: TRBJ1-1
d_gene: -

CDR3aa: CASSRQGSGNQPQHF
v_gene: TRBV28
j_gene: TRBJ1-5
d_gene: TRBD1

CDR3aa: CASSPGVNGQFF
v_gene: TRBV2
j_gene: TRBJ2-1
d_gene: -

CDR3aa: CASRSGQGGSPLHF
v_gene: TRBV28
j_gene: TRBJ1-6
d_gene: TRBD1

CDR3aa: CASSPLSSGANVLTF
v_gene: TRBV18
j_gene: TRBJ2-6
d_gene: -

CDR3aa: CASSFARGYTF
v_gene: TRBV28
j_gene: TRBJ1-2
d_gene: -

CDR3aa: CASSESGGSSYNEQFF
v_gene: TRBV25-1
j_gene: TRBJ2-1
d_gene: TRBD2

CDR3aa: CASSPRQGMNTEAFF
v_gene: TRBV7-9
j_gene: TRBJ1-1
d_gene: TRBD1

CDR3aa: CASSLLGTNEKLFF
v_gene: TRBV27
j_gene: TRBJ1-4
d_gene: -

CDR3aa: CAISDARRDYNYEQYF
v_gene: TRBV10-3
j_gene: TRBJ2-7
d_gene: TRBD2

CDR3aa: CASSRDRASYGYTF
v_gene: TRBV6-1
j_gene: TRBJ1-2
d_gene: TRBD1

CDR3aa: CASSLSGYEQYF
v_gene: TRBV27
j_gene: TRBJ2-7
d_gene: -

CDR3aa: CASSWTGVDEQYF
v_gene: TRBV11-2
j_gene: TRBJ2-7
d_gene: TRBD1

CDR3aa: CASSQDGLVFYGYTF
v_gene: TRBV4-1
j_gene: TRBJ1-2
d_gene: -

CDR3aa: CASSPQEFSGNTIYF
v_gene: TRBV7-2
j_gene: TRBJ1-3
d_gene: -

CDR3aa: CASSVDPGQGYEQYF
v_gene: TRBV9
j_gene: TRBJ2-7
d_gene: TRBD1

CDR3aa: CASSPGSTDTQYF
v_gene: TRBV7-3
j_gene: TRBJ2-3
d_gene: -

CDR3aa: CASSSPAYEQYF
v_gene: TRBV6-5
j_gene: TRBJ2-7
d_gene: -

CDR3aa: CASSLGRGISSGNTIYF
v_gene: TRBV7-8
j_gene: TRBJ1-3
d_gene: -